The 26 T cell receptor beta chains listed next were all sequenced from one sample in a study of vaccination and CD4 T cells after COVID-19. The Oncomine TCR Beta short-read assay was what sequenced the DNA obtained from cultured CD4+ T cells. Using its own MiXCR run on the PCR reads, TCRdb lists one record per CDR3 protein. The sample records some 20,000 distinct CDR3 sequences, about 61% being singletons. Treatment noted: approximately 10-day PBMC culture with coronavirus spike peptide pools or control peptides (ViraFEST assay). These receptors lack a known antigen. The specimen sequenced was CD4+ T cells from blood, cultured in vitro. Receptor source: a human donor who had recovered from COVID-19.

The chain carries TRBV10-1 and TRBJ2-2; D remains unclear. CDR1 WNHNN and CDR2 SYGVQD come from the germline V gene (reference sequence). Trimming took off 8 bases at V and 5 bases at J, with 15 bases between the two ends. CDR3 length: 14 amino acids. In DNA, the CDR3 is TGCGCCAGCTCTTGGTCGGTTAAGACCGGGGAGCTGTTTTTT. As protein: CASSWSVKTGELFF.

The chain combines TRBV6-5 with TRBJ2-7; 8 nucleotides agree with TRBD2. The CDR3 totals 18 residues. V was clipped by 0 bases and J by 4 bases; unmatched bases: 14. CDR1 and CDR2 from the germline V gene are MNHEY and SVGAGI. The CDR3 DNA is TGTGCCAGCAGTTACTCACCTCCCGGTGTAGCGGGAATGTACGAGCAGTACTTC. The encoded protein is CASSYSPPGVAGMYEQYF.

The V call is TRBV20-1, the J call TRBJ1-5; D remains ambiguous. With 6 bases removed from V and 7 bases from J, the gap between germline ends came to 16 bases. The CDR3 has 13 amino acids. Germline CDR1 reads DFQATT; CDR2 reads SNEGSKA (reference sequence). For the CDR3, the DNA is TGCAGTGCCCCGGCGGGCCTGGGACAGCCCCAGCATTTT. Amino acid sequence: CSAPAGLGQPQHF.

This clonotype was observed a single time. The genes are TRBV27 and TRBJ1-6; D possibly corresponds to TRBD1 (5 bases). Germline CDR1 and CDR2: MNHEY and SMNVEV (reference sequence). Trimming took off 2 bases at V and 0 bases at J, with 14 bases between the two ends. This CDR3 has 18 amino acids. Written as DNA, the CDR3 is TGTGCCAGCAGTTTACAATACAGGACCAGCTCCTATAATTCACCCCTCCACTTT. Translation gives CASSLQYRTSSYNSPLHF.

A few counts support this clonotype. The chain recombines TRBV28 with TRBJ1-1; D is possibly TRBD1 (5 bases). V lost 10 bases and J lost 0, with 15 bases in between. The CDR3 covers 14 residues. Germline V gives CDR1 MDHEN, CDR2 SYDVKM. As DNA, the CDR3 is TGTGCCACCACTGCGGGGGAGGTGAACACTGAAGCTTTCTTT. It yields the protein CATTAGEVNTEAFF.

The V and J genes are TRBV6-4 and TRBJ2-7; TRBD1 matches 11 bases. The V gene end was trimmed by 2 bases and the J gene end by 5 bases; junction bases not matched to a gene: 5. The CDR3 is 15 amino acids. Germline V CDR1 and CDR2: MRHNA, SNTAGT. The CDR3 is CASSDGTGGRDEQYF. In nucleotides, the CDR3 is TGTGCCAGCAGTGACGGGACAGGGGGGAGAGACGAGCAGTACTTC.

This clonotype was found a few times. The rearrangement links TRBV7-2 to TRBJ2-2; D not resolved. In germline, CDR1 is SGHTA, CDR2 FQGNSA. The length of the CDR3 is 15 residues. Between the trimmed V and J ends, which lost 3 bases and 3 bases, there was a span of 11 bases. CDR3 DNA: TGTGCCAGCAGCTTTTACTCTCCCCACACCGGGGAGCTGTTTTTT. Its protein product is CASSFYSPHTGELFF.

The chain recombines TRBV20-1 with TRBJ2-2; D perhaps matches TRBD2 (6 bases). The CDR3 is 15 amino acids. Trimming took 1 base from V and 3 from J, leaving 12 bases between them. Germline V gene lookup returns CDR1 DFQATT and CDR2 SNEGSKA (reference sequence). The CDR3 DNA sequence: TGCAGTGCTAGAGGTCCCGGGAGCGACACCGGGGAGCTGTTTTTT. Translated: CSARGPGSDTGELFF.

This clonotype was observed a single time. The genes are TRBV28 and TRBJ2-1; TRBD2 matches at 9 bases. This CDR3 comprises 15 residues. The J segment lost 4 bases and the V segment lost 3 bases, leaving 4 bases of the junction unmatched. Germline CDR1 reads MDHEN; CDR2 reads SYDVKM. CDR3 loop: CASSLGLAGYNEQFF. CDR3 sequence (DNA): TGTGCCAGCAGTTTGGGCCTAGCGGGATACAATGAGCAGTTCTTC. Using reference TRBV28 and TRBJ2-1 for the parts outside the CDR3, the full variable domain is DVKVTQSSRYLVKRTGEKVFLECVQDMDHENMFWYRQDPGLGLRLIYFSYDVKMKEKGDIPEGYSVSREKKERFSLILESASTNQTSMYLCASSLGLAGYNEQFFGPGTRLTVL.

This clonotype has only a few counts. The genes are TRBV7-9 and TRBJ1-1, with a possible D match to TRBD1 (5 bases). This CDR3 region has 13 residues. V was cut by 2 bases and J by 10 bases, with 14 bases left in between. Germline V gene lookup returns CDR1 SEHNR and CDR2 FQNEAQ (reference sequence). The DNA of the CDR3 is TGTGCCAGCAGCTTATACTCTCAGGGTCGAGCTTTCTTT. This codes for CASSLYSQGRAFF.

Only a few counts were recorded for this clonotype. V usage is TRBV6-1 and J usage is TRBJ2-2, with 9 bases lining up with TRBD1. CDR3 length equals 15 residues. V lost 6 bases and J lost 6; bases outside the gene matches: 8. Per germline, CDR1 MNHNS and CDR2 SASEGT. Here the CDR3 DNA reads TGTGCCAGCAGGAAAACACAGGGGGCGGCCGGGGAGCTGTTTTTT. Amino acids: CASRKTQGAAGELFF.

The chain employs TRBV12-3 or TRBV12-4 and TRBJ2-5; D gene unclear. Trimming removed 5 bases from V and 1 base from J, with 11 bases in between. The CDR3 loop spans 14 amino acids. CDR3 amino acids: CASSLRTFQETQYF. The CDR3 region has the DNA TGTGCCAGCAGTCTAAGGACGTTCCAAGAGACCCAGTACTTC.

In nucleotides, the CDR3 is TGTGCCAGCAGTTTAACCAGAACGAACACCGGGGAGCTGTTTTTT. Protein sequence: CASSLTRTNTGELFF. This chain links TRBV27 with TRBJ2-2, with D unclear. Germline-derived CDR1 and CDR2 are MNHEY and SMNVEV (reference sequence). Trimming pared 2 bases from V and 0 bases from J, leaving 7 bases between. The CDR3 length is 15 residues.

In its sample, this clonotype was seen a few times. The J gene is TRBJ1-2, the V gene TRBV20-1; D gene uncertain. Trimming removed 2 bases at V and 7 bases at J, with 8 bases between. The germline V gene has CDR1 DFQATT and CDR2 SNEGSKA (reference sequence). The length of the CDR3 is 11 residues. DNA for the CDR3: TGCAGTGCTAGATTTGGGAGTGGCTACACCTTC. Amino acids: CSARFGSGYTF.

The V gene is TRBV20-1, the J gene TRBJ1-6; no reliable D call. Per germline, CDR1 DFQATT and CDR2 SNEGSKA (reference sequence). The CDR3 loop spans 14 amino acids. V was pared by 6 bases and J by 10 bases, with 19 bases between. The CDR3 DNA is TGCAGTGCGGCCGAGAGGCCCCAAACCTCACCCCTCCACTTT. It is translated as CSAAERPQTSPLHF.

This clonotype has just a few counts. As DNA, the CDR3 is TGTGCCAGCAGCTGGGACCCACCGAGCTCCTATAATTCACCCCTCCACTTT. It is translated as CASSWDPPSSYNSPLHF. The V and J genes are TRBV5-4 and TRBJ1-6, with a tentative D call TRBD1 (5 bases). Germline V gene data show CDR1 as SGHNT and CDR2 as YYREEE (reference sequence). V lost 3 bases and J lost 0, with 13 bases in between. The CDR3 contains 17 residues.

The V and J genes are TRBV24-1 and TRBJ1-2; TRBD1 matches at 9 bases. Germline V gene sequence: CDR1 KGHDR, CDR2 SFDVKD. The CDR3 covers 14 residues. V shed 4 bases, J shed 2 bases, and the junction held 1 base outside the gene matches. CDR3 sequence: CATSETGGNYGYTF. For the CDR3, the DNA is TGTGCCACCAGTGAGACAGGGGGAAACTATGGCTACACCTTC.

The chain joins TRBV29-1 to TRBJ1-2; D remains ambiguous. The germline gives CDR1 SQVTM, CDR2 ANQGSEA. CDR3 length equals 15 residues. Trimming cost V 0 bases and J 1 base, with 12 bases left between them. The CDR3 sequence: CSVEDLGDYNYGYTF. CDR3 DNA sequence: TGCAGCGTTGAAGATCTAGGCGATTATAACTATGGCTACACCTTC.

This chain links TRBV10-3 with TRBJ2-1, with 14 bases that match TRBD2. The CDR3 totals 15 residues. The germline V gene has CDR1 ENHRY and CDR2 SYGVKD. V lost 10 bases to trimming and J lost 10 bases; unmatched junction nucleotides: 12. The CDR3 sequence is CASRRGLAGGGEQFF. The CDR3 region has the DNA TGTGCCAGCAGGCGAGGACTAGCGGGAGGAGGGGAGCAGTTCTTC.

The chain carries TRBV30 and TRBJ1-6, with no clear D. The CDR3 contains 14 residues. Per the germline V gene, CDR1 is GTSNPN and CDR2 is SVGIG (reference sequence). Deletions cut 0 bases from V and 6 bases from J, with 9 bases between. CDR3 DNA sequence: TGTGCCTGGAGTGTAACGGTCCCTAATTCACCCCTCCACTTT. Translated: CAWSVTVPNSPLHF.

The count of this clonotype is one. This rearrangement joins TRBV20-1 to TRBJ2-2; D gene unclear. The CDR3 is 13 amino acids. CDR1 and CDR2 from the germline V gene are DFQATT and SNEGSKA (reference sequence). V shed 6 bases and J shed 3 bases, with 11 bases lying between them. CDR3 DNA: TGCAGTGCGCGCCGCGACTACACCGGGGAGCTGTTTTTT. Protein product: CSARRDYTGELFF.

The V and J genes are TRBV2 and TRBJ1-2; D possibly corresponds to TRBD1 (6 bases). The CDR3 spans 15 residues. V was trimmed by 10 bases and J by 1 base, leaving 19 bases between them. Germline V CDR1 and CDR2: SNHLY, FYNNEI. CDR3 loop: CATYARDNNNYGYTF. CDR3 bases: TGTGCCACCTACGCCCGGGACAACAATAACTATGGCTACACCTTC.

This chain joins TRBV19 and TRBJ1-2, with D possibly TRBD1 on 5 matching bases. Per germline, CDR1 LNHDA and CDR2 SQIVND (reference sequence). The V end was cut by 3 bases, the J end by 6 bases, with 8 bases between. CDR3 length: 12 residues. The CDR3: CASSIRGDGYTF. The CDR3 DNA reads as TGTGCCAGTAGTATCCGGGGGGATGGCTACACCTTC.

The CDR3 DNA reads as TGCAGTGCTAGACCCGACAGGGGAGGGTCCGGGGAGCTGTTTTTT. This translates into CSARPDRGGSGELFF. The chain links TRBV20-1 to TRBJ2-2, with a possible D match to TRBD1 (8 bases). This CDR3 spans 15 amino acids. Deletions cut 2 bases from V and 6 bases from J, with 16 bases between. The V gene's germline CDR1 is DFQATT and CDR2 SNEGSKA (reference sequence).

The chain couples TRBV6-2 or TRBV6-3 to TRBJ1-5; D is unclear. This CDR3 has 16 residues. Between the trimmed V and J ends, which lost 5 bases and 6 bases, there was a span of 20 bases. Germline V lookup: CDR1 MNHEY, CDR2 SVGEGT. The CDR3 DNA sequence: TGTGCCAGCAGTCCTCTCTCGGGGAGGGTCGGTCAGCCCCAGCATTTT. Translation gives CASSPLSGRVGQPQHF.

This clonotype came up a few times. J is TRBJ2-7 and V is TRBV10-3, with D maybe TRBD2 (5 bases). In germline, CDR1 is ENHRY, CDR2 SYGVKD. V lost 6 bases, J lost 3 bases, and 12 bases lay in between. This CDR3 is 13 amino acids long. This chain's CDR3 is CAIRRDPDYEQYF. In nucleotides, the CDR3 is TGTGCCATCAGGAGGGATCCGGACTACGAGCAGTACTTC.